This entry concerns a single TCR beta chain. The sample belongs to a study of blood T cell repertoires in COVID-19. About the research overall: Collection of acute and convalescent COVID-19 samples took place in the United States, Italy and Spain. Sources were T cells, B-cell-depleted T cells, or PBMCs; the material itself was cDNA or gDNA.

Seattle patient enrollment occurred during active infection, with longitudinal follow-up thereafter. Per the authors' pipeline: Amplification from reference gene primers served as the basis for estimated nucleated cell counts. Sequenced by immunoSEQ multiplex PCR; TCRdb stores in-frame clones only, minus some. D and trimming were read from the DNA, whereas the V and J calls and clone size are those reported in that table. This sample has about 220,000 clones, with over 75% found just once. The CDR3 totals 13 residues. The V gene's germline CDR1 is LNHDA and CDR2 SQIVND (reference sequence). V shed 6 bases, J shed 6 bases, and the junction held 2 bases outside the gene matches.

The J gene is TRBJ1-6, the V gene TRBV19; TRBD1 aligns across 7 bases. This sequence was found in a woman between 65 and 79 years old with COVID-19, enrolled during active disease. Material for sequencing was peripheral blood. CDR3 protein: CASSSGGNSPLHF. CDR3 sequence (DNA): TGTGCCAGTAGCTCAGGGGGTAATTCACCCCTCCACTTT.